This is a list of T cell receptor beta chains from one sample in a study of identical twins. MiXCR, applied by TCRdb to the 5' RACE reads, yields one record per CDR3 protein. The sample records around 250,000 distinct CDR3 sequences, roughly 13% being singletons. The same data also contributed to another study, on yellow fever vaccine responses in identical twins.

The specimen sequenced was memory (CD45RO+) T cells sorted from blood. These receptors all stem from a woman aged 18 to 35 in good health. CDR3s include the opening cysteine and the closing phenylalanine or tryptophan. The D gene is left open where the match is weak. Only part of the rows carry a size: once, few, many, or a class if the clone is expanded.

v_gene: TRBV7-6; d_gene: TRBD2; abundance: few; j_gene: TRBJ2-2; CDR3nt: TGTGCCAGCAGCCTACTAGCGGGAGGGCTAAACACCGGGGAGCTGTTTTTT; CDR3aa: CASSLLAGGLNTGELFF
v_gene: TRBV10-2; d_gene: NA; abundance: NA; j_gene: TRBJ2-7; CDR3nt: TGCGCCAGCAGCGAACCCCCCAGGGGCCTAACCCCGTCCTACGAGCAGTACTTC; CDR3aa: CASSEPPRGLTPSYEQYF
v_gene: TRBV11-3; d_gene: NA; abundance: NA; j_gene: TRBJ1-2; CDR3nt: TGTGCCAGCAGCTCACTCGGGGGTTATGGCTACACCTTC; CDR3aa: CASSSLGGYGYTF
v_gene: TRBV4-3; d_gene: NA; abundance: NA; j_gene: TRBJ2-1; CDR3nt: TGCGCCAGCAGCCAAGTGGGCAGAGACTACAATGAGCAGTTCTTC; CDR3aa: CASSQVGRDYNEQFF
v_gene: TRBV28; d_gene: TRBD2; abundance: NA; j_gene: TRBJ2-7; CDR3nt: TGTGCCAGCAGTTTATATCTAGCGGGAGGGGGCGAGCAGTACTTC; CDR3aa: CASSLYLAGGGEQYF
v_gene: TRBV2; d_gene: NA; abundance: few; j_gene: TRBJ1-2; CDR3nt: TGTGCCAGCAGTGAAAAGGGATTTTTACGATCGGATGGCTACACCTTC; CDR3aa: CASSEKGFLRSDGYTF
v_gene: TRBV28; d_gene: NA; abundance: NA; j_gene: TRBJ2-7; CDR3nt: TGTGCCAGCAGTTTTTTGGGGTACGAGCAGTACTTC; CDR3aa: CASSFLGYEQYF
v_gene: TRBV27; d_gene: NA; abundance: few; j_gene: TRBJ2-1; CDR3nt: TGTGCCAGCAGTTTAAAGGGGAGCTCCTACAATGAGCAGTTCTTC; CDR3aa: CASSLKGSSYNEQFF
v_gene: TRBV3-1; d_gene: NA; abundance: NA; j_gene: TRBJ2-2; CDR3nt: TGTGCCAGCAGCCAAGATGACAGGGAGGAGACCGGGGAGCTGTTTTTT; CDR3aa: CASSQDDREETGELFF
v_gene: TRBV12-3/TRBV12-4; d_gene: TRBD2; abundance: many; j_gene: TRBJ2-5; CDR3nt: TGTGCCAGCAGTCCCTGGATGGGGGGGGAGACCCAGTACTTC; CDR3aa: CASSPWMGGETQYF
v_gene: TRBV21-1; d_gene: NA; abundance: NA; j_gene: TRBJ2-7; CDR3nt: TGTGCCAGCAGCAAAGTGGGAGGCAGGGAAGCGTACGAGCAGTACTTC; CDR3aa: CASSKVGGREAYEQYF
v_gene: TRBV6-1; d_gene: TRBD2; abundance: many; j_gene: TRBJ2-7; CDR3nt: TGTGCCACCGGCGGGACTACATCCTCCTACGAGCAGTACTTC; CDR3aa: CATGGTTSSYEQYF
v_gene: TRBV6-2/TRBV6-3; d_gene: NA; abundance: many; j_gene: TRBJ2-1; CDR3nt: TGTGCCAGCAGTTTCACTAGCCCGGTTGAGCAGTTCTTC; CDR3aa: CASSFTSPVEQFF
v_gene: TRBV20-1; d_gene: TRBD2; abundance: NA; j_gene: TRBJ2-7; CDR3nt: TGCAGTGCAGAGACTAGCGGGGCTTCCTACGAGCAGTACTTC; CDR3aa: CSAETSGASYEQYF
v_gene: TRBV12-3/TRBV12-4; d_gene: NA; abundance: few; j_gene: TRBJ1-2; CDR3nt: TGTGCCAGCACCATCAGGATGGCAGCGGCTAACTATGGCTACACCTTC; CDR3aa: CASTIRMAAANYGYTF
v_gene: TRBV5-1; d_gene: NA; abundance: many; j_gene: TRBJ2-4; CDR3nt: TGCGCCAGCAGCTTGGGCCCGGAAAACATTCAGTACTTC; CDR3aa: CASSLGPENIQYF
v_gene: TRBV5-5; d_gene: NA; abundance: few; j_gene: TRBJ2-5; CDR3nt: TGTGCCAGCAGCGCAGGTGGGGGACCCCTCCAAGAGACCCAGTACTTC; CDR3aa: CASSAGGGPLQETQYF
v_gene: TRBV27; d_gene: NA; abundance: NA; j_gene: TRBJ2-7; CDR3nt: TGTGCCAGCAGTTTGAAAGACGAGCAGTACTTC; CDR3aa: CASSLKDEQYF
v_gene: TRBV5-1; d_gene: NA; abundance: few; j_gene: TRBJ2-6; CDR3nt: TGCGCCAGCAGCCCGGCGCGGGGTGGGGCCAACGTCCTGACTTTC; CDR3aa: CASSPARGGANVLTF
v_gene: TRBV25-1; d_gene: TRBD2; abundance: NA; j_gene: TRBJ2-6; CDR3nt: TGTGCCAGCAGTACGACTAGCTTCTCGTCTGGGGCCAACGTCCTGACTTTC; CDR3aa: CASSTTSFSSGANVLTF
v_gene: TRBV20-1; d_gene: NA; abundance: NA; j_gene: TRBJ1-5; CDR3nt: TGCAGTGCTAGAGCGTTGGGGAGCAATCAGCCCCAGCATTTT; CDR3aa: CSARALGSNQPQHF
v_gene: TRBV12-3/TRBV12-4; d_gene: TRBD1; abundance: many; j_gene: TRBJ2-5; CDR3nt: TGTGCCAGCAGTATTACAGGGGGAGCAGAGACCCAGTACTTC; CDR3aa: CASSITGGAETQYF
v_gene: TRBV16; d_gene: NA; abundance: many; j_gene: TRBJ2-7; CDR3nt: TGTGCCAGCAGCCAATTAGGGGACAAAACCTACGAGCAGTACTTC; CDR3aa: CASSQLGDKTYEQYF
v_gene: TRBV5-1; d_gene: NA; abundance: many; j_gene: TRBJ2-1; CDR3nt: TGCGCCAGCAGTCCGAGGGAAACAGGGAGGGCCCTCAATGAGCAGTTCTTC; CDR3aa: CASSPRETGRALNEQFF
v_gene: TRBV10-3; d_gene: TRBD1; abundance: many; j_gene: TRBJ1-5; CDR3nt: TGTGCCATCAGTGATCATTGGGTACAGGGGGAAGGTCAGCCCCAGCATTTT; CDR3aa: CAISDHWVQGEGQPQHF
v_gene: TRBV28; d_gene: NA; abundance: NA; j_gene: TRBJ2-6; CDR3nt: TGTGCCAGCAGCAAGAAGAACTCTGGGGCCAACGTCCTGACTTTC; CDR3aa: CASSKKNSGANVLTF
v_gene: TRBV6-1; d_gene: NA; abundance: NA; j_gene: TRBJ2-1; CDR3nt: TGTGCCAGCAGTCGGGCTAGCGAGTTCCTTGAGCAGTTCTTC; CDR3aa: CASSRASEFLEQFF
v_gene: TRBV6-1; d_gene: TRBD1; abundance: few; j_gene: TRBJ2-3; CDR3nt: TGTGCCAGCAGTGAAGGGGGACAGGGGTCAGATACGCAGTATTTT; CDR3aa: CASSEGGQGSDTQYF
v_gene: TRBV4-2; d_gene: TRBD2; abundance: NA; j_gene: TRBJ2-1; CDR3nt: TGTGCCAGCAGCCAAGATCGGGGGACTAGTGCTGAGCAGTTCTTC; CDR3aa: CASSQDRGTSAEQFF
v_gene: TRBV27; d_gene: TRBD2; abundance: few; j_gene: TRBJ2-7; CDR3nt: TGTGCCGCACGACTAGCGGGAGAGGGCGAGCAGTACTTC; CDR3aa: CAARLAGEGEQYF
v_gene: TRBV5-1; d_gene: NA; abundance: many; j_gene: TRBJ2-2; CDR3nt: TGCGCCAGCAAAGTCGGCTCGAACACCGGGGAGCTGTTTTTT; CDR3aa: CASKVGSNTGELFF
v_gene: TRBV10-3; d_gene: TRBD1; abundance: NA; j_gene: TRBJ2-3; CDR3nt: TGTGCCATCAGGGCCCGGGACAGGGTCGGGGAGGATACGCAGTATTTT; CDR3aa: CAIRARDRVGEDTQYF
v_gene: TRBV20-1; d_gene: NA; abundance: NA; j_gene: TRBJ2-3; CDR3nt: TGCAGTGCTGAACGGGGAGATTCTAGCACAGATACGCAGTATTTT; CDR3aa: CSAERGDSSTDTQYF
v_gene: TRBV3-1; d_gene: NA; abundance: NA; j_gene: TRBJ2-1; CDR3nt: TGTGCCAGCAGCCTCTACCGGGACTACAATGAGCAGTTCTTC; CDR3aa: CASSLYRDYNEQFF
v_gene: TRBV11-1; d_gene: NA; abundance: few; j_gene: TRBJ2-2; CDR3nt: TGTGCCAGCAGTCCTAACTCTGGGACGGACACCGGGGAGCTGTTTTTT; CDR3aa: CASSPNSGTDTGELFF
v_gene: TRBV15; d_gene: NA; abundance: many; j_gene: TRBJ2-7; CDR3nt: TGTGCCACCAGCAGAGATGGTAGGGCGATCCCCAACGAGCAGTACTTC; CDR3aa: CATSRDGRAIPNEQYF
v_gene: TRBV7-2; d_gene: NA; abundance: many; j_gene: TRBJ2-1; CDR3nt: TGTGCCAGCAGCCACTCGGGTCTGAGAAATGAGCAGTTCTTC; CDR3aa: CASSHSGLRNEQFF
v_gene: TRBV11-2; d_gene: TRBD1; abundance: NA; j_gene: TRBJ2-7; CDR3nt: TGTGCCAGCAGTACCCGGAAAAAGAGCACAGGGGGCGGACCCTCCTACGAGCAGTACTTC; CDR3aa: CASSTRKKSTGGGPSYEQYF
v_gene: TRBV20-1; d_gene: NA; abundance: NA; j_gene: TRBJ2-7; CDR3nt: TGCAGTGCTGGAGGGGGGGCTAGTGTATACTTC; CDR3aa: CSAGGGASVYF
v_gene: TRBV2; d_gene: NA; abundance: NA; j_gene: TRBJ2-7; CDR3nt: TGTGCCAGCAGTGCGCCGGGGACCCCCTACGAGCAGTACTTC; CDR3aa: CASSAPGTPYEQYF
v_gene: TRBV27; d_gene: NA; abundance: NA; j_gene: TRBJ1-2; CDR3nt: TGTGCCAGCAGTTTAGCCGGGGTCTCCTATGGCTACACCTTC; CDR3aa: CASSLAGVSYGYTF
v_gene: TRBV20-1; d_gene: TRBD1; abundance: NA; j_gene: TRBJ1-6; CDR3nt: TGCAGTGCTAGAGATAGACAGGGTGGGAGAACCTATAATTCACCCCTCCACTTT; CDR3aa: CSARDRQGGRTYNSPLHF
v_gene: TRBV30; d_gene: TRBD2; abundance: few; j_gene: TRBJ2-2; CDR3nt: TGTGCCTGGAGTTCCCCTCCCAGGGCGGGAGACGGGGAGCTGTTTTTT; CDR3aa: CAWSSPPRAGDGELFF
v_gene: TRBV5-1; d_gene: NA; abundance: many; j_gene: TRBJ2-7; CDR3nt: TGCGCCAGCAGCTTGATGGGTTCGGGGAACGAGCAGTACTTC; CDR3aa: CASSLMGSGNEQYF
v_gene: TRBV5-5; d_gene: TRBD1; abundance: NA; j_gene: TRBJ1-1; CDR3nt: TGTGCCAGCAGCTCGGCCGGGACAGGTTTTATAACTGAAGCTTTCTTT; CDR3aa: CASSSAGTGFITEAFF
v_gene: TRBV6-5; d_gene: NA; abundance: few; j_gene: TRBJ1-6; CDR3nt: TGTGCCAGCAGTTACGTTGCGTTGACGAGCTCACCCCTCCACTTT; CDR3aa: CASSYVALTSSPLHF
v_gene: TRBV5-1; d_gene: NA; abundance: many; j_gene: TRBJ1-6; CDR3nt: TGCGCCAGCAGCTTGTCGACGGGGAATTCACCCCTCCACTTT; CDR3aa: CASSLSTGNSPLHF
v_gene: TRBV20-1; d_gene: NA; abundance: NA; j_gene: TRBJ1-1; CDR3nt: TGCAGTGCTAGCGGTATGAACACTGAAGCTTTCTTT; CDR3aa: CSASGMNTEAFF
v_gene: TRBV28; d_gene: NA; abundance: NA; j_gene: TRBJ1-6; CDR3nt: TGTGCCAGCAGTGGCCCCGCGGGCTTACAAAATTCACCCCTCCACTTT; CDR3aa: CASSGPAGLQNSPLHF